This T cell receptor beta chain was captured by sequencing in a study of CD8 T cells in ankylosing spondylitis. Of note for this clonotype: Its antigen remains unidentified.

TCRdb passed the 5' RACE reads through MiXCR, listing each CDR3 protein once. The table shows about 700,000 distinct CDR3 sequences, with 15% to 20% occurring only once. Per germline, CDR1 SGHAT and CDR2 FQNNGV. Deletions cut 0 bases from V and 3 bases from J, with 11 bases between. The CDR3 covers 15 residues. Study results and limitations: The study identified a TCR beta motif of under ten highly homologous variants that appeared characteristic of ankylosing spondylitis blood.

This rearrangement joins TRBV11-2 to TRBJ1-1; maybe TRBD1 (5 bases). The TCR originated in a male donor with ankylosing spondylitis. Sequencing was performed on blood, either unsorted or a sorted T cell fraction (not recorded which). CDR3 protein: CASSLDAGTYTEAFF. CDR3 sequence (DNA): TGTGCCAGCAGCTTAGATGCAGGGACCTACACTGAAGCTTTCTTT.